These 22 T cell receptor beta chains came from one sample sequenced in a study of shared clonotypes between healthy human individuals. Clones were sequenced by immunoSEQ multiplex PCR, and TCRdb holds only the in-frame ones, with some missing. The profile shows about 2.4 million clones, over 85% of them singletons. Sample: naive CD4+ T cells from PBMCs. Documented subset: CD45RA+ positively selected. The receptor source for this set is a man in his late teens or twenties in good health. Some clones in this sample may be carry-over from other donors' samples.

The chain uses TRBV2 and TRBJ2-6; D is uncertain. This CDR3 contains 14 residues. Per the germline V gene, CDR1 is SNHLY and CDR2 is FYNNEI. V was cut by 7 bases and J by 0 bases, with 7 bases left in between. DNA of the CDR3: TGTGCCAGCATCAGAAGCTCTGGGGCCAACGTCCTGACTTTC. Translating gives CASIRSSGANVLTF.

The chain uses TRBV28 and TRBJ2-5; possible D gene TRBD2, 5 bases. Trimming stripped 6 bases from V and 4 bases from J, with 18 bases between. This CDR3 spans 15 amino acids. Germline V gene sequence: CDR1 MDHEN, CDR2 SYDVKM. In nucleotides, the CDR3 is TGTGCCAGCAGCCCTAGGTCCCCGGGGTTAGAGACCCAGTACTTC. It is translated as CASSPRSPGLETQYF.

This sequence joins TRBV2 and TRBJ1-3; D gene ambiguous. V lost 3 bases to trimming and J lost 0 bases, with 9 bases between them. The CDR3 runs 15 residues. CDR1 and CDR2 (germline): SNHLY, FYNNEI. CDR3 DNA: TGTGCCAGCAGTGAGACACCATCCTCTGGAAACACCATATATTTT. This gives the protein CASSETPSSGNTIYF. The whole variable domain, filled in from reference TRBV2 and TRBJ1-3, reads EPEVTQTPSHQVTQMGQEVILRCVPISNHLYFYWYRQILGQKVEFLVSFYNNEISEKSEIFDDQFSVERPDGSNFTLKIRSTKLEDSAMYFCASSETPSSGNTIYFGEGSWLTVV.

The chain has TRBV11-2 and TRBJ2-7; a possible D gene is TRBD2 (6 bases). CDR3 size: 12 residues. V gave up 7 bases and J gave up 4 bases, with 11 bases separating them. Germline assignment: CDR1 SGHAT and CDR2 FQNNGV. The CDR3 region is CASTIGRYEQYF. The CDR3 DNA reads as TGTGCCAGCACCATTGGGAGGTACGAGCAGTACTTC.

The rearrangement links TRBV6-5 to TRBJ1-4; 8 positions agree with TRBD1. CDR3 length equals 15 residues. The V gene end was trimmed by 2 bases and the J gene end by 8 bases; junction bases not matched to a gene: 7. In germline, CDR1 is MNHEY, CDR2 SVGAGI. The CDR3 region has the DNA TGTGCCAGCAGTTACCTGCAGGGGGCGACGGAAAAACTGTTTTTT. It codes for CASSYLQGATEKLFF.

The genes are TRBV5-6 and TRBJ1-3, with D possibly matching TRBD1 (5 bases). Trimming took off 4 bases at V and 1 base at J, with 12 bases between the two ends. From germline, CDR1 is SGHDT and CDR2 YYEEEE. This CDR3 is built from 15 residues. The chain's CDR3 is CASSLRTSSGNTIYF. The DNA of the CDR3 is TGTGCCAGCAGCCTGCGGACAAGTTCTGGAAACACCATATATTTT.

V gene TRBV5-6 combines with J gene TRBJ2-5; D is undetermined. The CDR3 spans 14 residues. From germline, CDR1 is SGHDT and CDR2 YYEEEE. With 2 bases removed from V and 4 bases from J, the gap between germline ends came to 12 bases. The CDR3 reads CASSLFGRVETQYF. CDR3 sequence (DNA): TGTGCCAGCAGCTTATTTGGGCGAGTAGAGACCCAGTACTTC.

The chain employs TRBV4-3 and TRBJ2-7; D remains unclear. There are 15 residues in the CDR3. V was pared by 1 base and J by 0 bases, with 10 bases between. Germline V gene data show CDR1 as LGHNA and CDR2 as YSLEER. CDR3 DNA: TGCGCCAGCAGCCAAGCCCGTTCCGACTCCTACGAGCAGTACTTC. Translation gives CASSQARSDSYEQYF.

V is TRBV7-9 and J is TRBJ1-2; TRBD1 matches 7 bases. The V gene's germline CDR1 is SEHNR and CDR2 FQNEAQ (reference sequence). The CDR3 is made up of 17 amino acids. Unmatched junction bases numbered 15, after V lost 3 bases and J lost 5 bases. In DNA, the CDR3 is TGTGCCAGCAGCTTCGGGGCAGGGGGACCCCTTGGGTATGGCTACACCTTC. This encodes CASSFGAGGPLGYGYTF.

J is TRBJ1-6 and V is TRBV27; D unresolved. The CDR3 contains 13 residues. The V gene lost 2 bases and the J gene lost 10 bases, with 9 bases spanning the gap. Germline CDR1 is MNHEY and CDR2 is SMNVEV (reference sequence). In DNA form, the CDR3 reads TGTGCCAGCAGTTTACTTGACGGATCACCCCTCCACTTT. As protein: CASSLLDGSPLHF.

This clone was seen just once. V usage is TRBV7-3 and J usage is TRBJ2-1; 7 bases fit TRBD2. CDR1 SGHTA and CDR2 FQGTGA come from the germline V gene. V was clipped by 5 bases and J by 0 bases; unmatched bases: 10. The CDR3 totals 17 residues. The CDR3: CASSRTRVKDSYNEQFF. The CDR3 DNA is TGTGCCAGCAGCCGGACTAGGGTTAAAGACTCCTACAATGAGCAGTTCTTC.

This sequence joins TRBV28 and TRBJ2-7; the match to TRBD2 covers 8 bases. This CDR3 spans 14 amino acids. Germline values: CDR1 MDHEN, CDR2 SYDVKM. Germline trimming cut 2 bases from V and 3 bases from J; bases unmatched to any gene: 3. In DNA form, the CDR3 reads TGTGCCAGCAGTTTAATAGGGACTAGCTACGAGCAGTACTTC. Translating gives CASSLIGTSYEQYF.

This chain uses TRBV2 with TRBJ1-1, with 10 bases that match TRBD1. Germline values: CDR1 SNHLY, CDR2 FYNNEI. V shed 3 bases, J shed 10 bases, and the junction held 11 bases outside the gene matches. The length of the CDR3 is 15 residues. The CDR3 loop reads CASSEAGQGNLRAFF. CDR3 in DNA: TGTGCCAGCAGTGAGGCGGGACAGGGGAACCTTCGAGCTTTCTTT.

V is TRBV10-2 and J is TRBJ2-1; 10 bases line up with TRBD2. J lost 1 base, V lost 1 base, and 4 bases had no gene match. Germline V gene data show CDR1 as WSHSY and CDR2 as SAAADI. The CDR3 extends over 17 amino acids. The CDR3 loop is CASSEWLAGESYNEQFF. The DNA of the CDR3 is TGCGCCAGCAGTGAGTGGCTAGCGGGAGAGTCCTACAATGAGCAGTTCTTC.

This clone turned up a few times. Other DNA sequences in the sample encode the same CDR3. The rearrangement uses TRBV18 and TRBJ2-7; D possibly corresponds to TRBD1 (6 bases). There are 13 residues in the CDR3. V lost 5 bases and J 1 base, leaving 9 bases between the germline ends. CDR1 and CDR2 (germline): KGHSH, LQKENI. CDR3 residues: CASSVTGSYEQYF. Written as DNA, the CDR3 is TGTGCCAGCTCAGTAACAGGGTCCTACGAGCAGTACTTC.

V and J are TRBV5-1 and TRBJ1-1; perhaps TRBD1 as D (6 bases). The germline CDR1 and CDR2 sequences are SGHRS and YFSETQ. The V gene lost 0 bases and the J gene lost 5 bases, with 17 bases spanning the gap. The CDR3 loop spans 16 amino acids. In DNA, the CDR3 is TGCGCCAGCAGCTTGGTGGGCGCAGGGGTGGGAACTGAAGCTTTCTTT. Protein sequence: CASSLVGAGVGTEAFF.

This chain uses TRBV15 with TRBJ2-5; 10 positions agree with TRBD2. Germline V CDR1 and CDR2: LNHNV, YYDKDF (reference sequence). This CDR3 comprises 17 residues. Unmatched junction bases numbered 8, after V lost 3 bases and J lost 1 base. The CDR3 DNA sequence: TGTGCCACCAGCAGGGGGGCAGCTAGCGGGAGCCAAGAGACCCAGTACTTC. Translated, it gives CATSRGAASGSQETQYF.

The V call is TRBV5-1, the J call TRBJ2-7, with D perhaps matching TRBD1 (7 bases). This CDR3 has 14 residues. Per germline, CDR1 SGHRS and CDR2 YFSETQ. V gave up 7 bases and J gave up 3 bases, with 17 bases separating them. CDR3: CASAVGGQNYEQYF. CDR3 nucleotide sequence: TGCGCCAGCGCTGTCGGGGGACAGAACTACGAGCAGTACTTC.

The rearrangement links TRBV7-9 to TRBJ2-7; 9 nucleotides agree with TRBD2. Per germline, CDR1 SEHNR and CDR2 FQNEAQ (reference sequence). With V trimmed by 4 bases and J by 3 bases, 7 bases remained unmatched. The CDR3 loop spans 15 amino acids. DNA of the CDR3: TGTGCCAGCAGCTCGGGGCTAGCGGGGAACTACGAGCAGTACTTC. This codes for CASSSGLAGNYEQYF.

J is TRBJ2-7 and V is TRBV29-1; D may be TRBD2 (6 bases). V lost 6 bases and J lost 1, with 13 bases in between. The CDR3 extends over 13 amino acids. Germline V CDR1 and CDR2: SQVTM, ANQGSEA. The CDR3 sequence is CSVFSGASYEQYF. The CDR3 nucleotides read TGCAGCGTGTTTTCGGGAGCGTCCTACGAGCAGTACTTC.

Worth noting for this clone: Other nucleotide sequences from this sample produce the same CDR3. The CDR3 here is CASSYGGSTDTQYF. The CDR3 DNA reads as TGTGCCAGCAGTTATGGAGGGAGCACAGATACGCAGTATTTT. The V call is TRBV6-6, the J call TRBJ2-3, with D tentatively TRBD2 (6 bases). The germline gives CDR1 MNHNY, CDR2 SVGAGI (reference sequence). V lost 3 bases to trimming and J lost 0 bases, with 7 bases between them. This CDR3 region has 14 residues.

The chain is built from TRBV28 and TRBJ1-2; D ambiguous. Germline CDR1 and CDR2: MDHEN and SYDVKM. This CDR3 is 14 amino acids long. The ends were cut back, 6 bases at V and 6 bases at J, with 17 bases in the middle. CDR3 region: CASRSATRYDGYTF. In nucleotides, the CDR3 is TGTGCCAGCAGGAGCGCCACGAGGTACGATGGCTACACCTTC.